The 12 T cell receptor beta chains presented below share a single source sample, sequenced in a study of blood T cell repertoires in COVID-19. The data were produced by immunoSEQ multiplex PCR, yet TCRdb's version contains in-frame clones alone and is incomplete. The repertoire holds approximately 270,000 clones, around 89% seen once, with approximately 0.84% in the top ten. What was sequenced was peripheral blood. All receptors come from a young man with acute or convalescent COVID-19.

The J gene is TRBJ2-4, the V gene TRBV28, with TRBD1 matching 8 bases. Losses at the gene ends were 7 bases for V and 2 bases for J; bases not matched to a gene: 10. Germline values: CDR1 MDHEN, CDR2 SYDVKM. This CDR3 is 16 amino acids long. The CDR3 here is CASTPGRGLPKNIQYF. Here the CDR3 DNA reads TGTGCCAGCACCCCGGGCAGGGGGCTTCCCAAAAACATTCAGTACTTC.

The chain combines TRBV5-1 with TRBJ1-1, with TRBD1 matching over 8 bases. This CDR3 has 14 residues. V dropped 3 bases and J dropped 5; count of bases not matched to a gene: 6. From germline, CDR1 is SGHRS and CDR2 YFSETQ. CDR3 region: CASSSVYRGTEAFF. CDR3 DNA sequence: TGCGCCAGCAGCTCAGTTTACAGGGGGACTGAAGCTTTCTTT.

The gene calls are TRBV19 and TRBJ1-5, with D possibly being TRBD1 (6 bases). Trimming took off 5 bases at V and 7 bases at J, with 12 bases between the two ends. Germline V gene lookup returns CDR1 LNHDA and CDR2 SQIVND (reference sequence). The CDR3 runs 13 residues. CDR3: CASSSERGQPQHF. The CDR3 DNA is TGTGCCAGTAGTTCGGAAAGGGGGCAGCCCCAGCATTTT.

The rearrangement joins TRBV28 to TRBJ1-1; a possible D gene is TRBD1 (6 bases). Germline loops: CDR1 MDHEN, CDR2 SYDVKM. V lost 8 bases, J lost 2 bases, and 15 bases lay in between. The CDR3 has 14 residues. The CDR3: CASLRTAVNTEAFF. CDR3 DNA: TGTGCCAGCCTTCGGACAGCCGTAAACACTGAAGCTTTCTTT.

The chain couples TRBV25-1 to TRBJ1-4; TRBD1 might be the D (5 bases). Germline loops: CDR1 MGHDK, CDR2 SYGVNS. The CDR3 runs to 15 residues. Trimming removed 6 bases at V and 4 bases at J, with 15 bases between. CDR3 DNA sequence: TGTGCCAGCAGGACGGGAGGAGGGGATAATGAAAAACTGTTTTTT. Its translation is CASRTGGGDNEKLFF.

This chain links TRBV4-2 with TRBJ2-3; 16 bases align to TRBD2. Trimming at V came to 4 bases and at J to 4 bases, leaving 8 bases not matched to a gene. In germline, CDR1 is LGHNA, CDR2 YNFKEQ. The CDR3 is made up of 18 amino acids. The CDR3: CASSPPGGLAGGSDTQYF. Written as DNA, the CDR3 is TGTGCCAGCAGCCCCCCGGGGGGACTAGCGGGAGGGTCAGATACGCAGTATTTT.

This clone was observed a handful of times. The chain employs TRBV19 and TRBJ2-1, with D possibly matching TRBD2 (6 bases). Between the trimmed V and J ends, which lost 1 base and 14 bases, there was a span of 12 bases. Germline V CDR1 and CDR2: LNHDA, SQIVND (reference sequence). The CDR3 is 12 amino acids. The CDR3 DNA follows: TGTGCCAGTAGTATAGCTGCGGGAAGGGAGTTCTTC. The encoded protein is CASSIAAGREFF.

This sequence joins TRBV10-1 and TRBJ1-1; D may be TRBD1 (6 bases). CDR3 size: 14 residues. Germline CDR1 is WNHNN and CDR2 is SYGVQD (reference sequence). V lost 4 bases and J 1 base, leaving 10 bases between the germline ends. The CDR3 loop reads CASSAGVRNTEAFF. In nucleotides, the CDR3 is TGCGCCAGCAGTGCAGGGGTAAGGAACACTGAAGCTTTCTTT.

The chain is built from TRBV29-1 and TRBJ1-2; tentatively, D is TRBD1 (5 bases). CDR3 length equals 12 residues. Germline values: CDR1 SQVTM, CDR2 ANQGSEA. The ends were cut back, 7 bases at V and 5 bases at J, with 14 bases in the middle. CDR3 amino acids: CSAASGLYGYTF. DNA for the CDR3: TGCAGCGCCGCTTCAGGGCTTTATGGCTACACCTTC.

The chain combines TRBV5-1 with TRBJ2-7; 10 positions agree with TRBD2. The junction had 18 bases not matched to a gene; V was cut back by 2 bases and J by 4 bases. This CDR3 has 19 amino acids. CDR1 and CDR2 (germline): SGHRS, YFSETQ. The CDR3 sequence: CASSFQTPQPGLARYEQYF. CDR3 nucleotide sequence: TGCGCCAGCAGCTTCCAAACCCCCCAGCCGGGACTAGCGAGATACGAGCAGTACTTC.

V gene TRBV28 combines with J gene TRBJ2-7; TRBD2 might be the D (6 bases). CDR1 and CDR2 from the germline V gene are MDHEN and SYDVKM. V was pared by 3 bases and J by 2 bases, with 8 bases between. The CDR3 runs 13 residues. The CDR3: CASSFGTAYEQYF. The CDR3 DNA reads as TGTGCCAGCAGTTTCGGGACTGCCTACGAGCAGTACTTC.

The chain employs TRBV6-5 and TRBJ1-4, with D maybe TRBD1 (5 bases). CDR1 and CDR2 (germline): MNHEY, SVGAGI. Trimming stripped 6 bases from V and 4 bases from J, with 9 bases between. This CDR3 has 13 amino acids. The CDR3 coding sequence is TGTGCCAGCAGGACAGCTGTTAATGAAAAACTGTTTTTT. Amino acid sequence: CASRTAVNEKLFF.